This T cell receptor beta chain is from a study of chemoradiotherapy in HPV16-positive cancers (dated by TCRdb to about 2022). For context, the study as a whole: Functional T-cell assays on cells from two HPV16-positive patients defined candidate HPV-specific T-cell clones and common TCR motifs. The study asked whether T-cell immunity to the HPV oncoproteins E6 and E7 changes during chemoradiotherapy and whether this immunity affects survival. The candidate HPV-specific TCRs and motifs were subsequently tracked in TCR repertoires obtained from roughly 90 patients with HPV-related cancers.

Repertoires were sampled repeatedly over the course of chemoradiotherapy so that clonal expansion in the tumor microenvironment could be followed. Library method: the immunoSEQ multiplex PCR assay. Not all clones reach the TCRdb copy of this immuneACCESS table, which keeps in-frame sequences only. Checked studies attribute under half of the gap to unresolved V genes and leave the rest unexplained. The sample yields more than 20,000 clones; roughly 87% were counted once. Jointly, the top ten make up more than 3.5% of the sample. Points on this clone: Its recognized antigen is unknown. Base qualities are not provided; no much larger clone lies one nucleotide away.

Study-wide findings and limitations: Expansion of candidate HPV-specific clones and E7-related TCR motifs was observed in the tumor microenvironment during treatment, whereas no such expansion was observed for non-HPV-specific T cells. In HPV16-positive patients, expansion of HPV-responsive T cells during chemoradiotherapy was found to be associated with improved recurrence-free survival. The survival association was reported for HPV16-positive patients, and the functional definition of HPV-specific T cells was derived from only two HPV16-positive patients.

The sequencing here drew on blood, taken from a patient who underwent chemoradiotherapy. The source of this sequence is a human donor with HPV-associated anogenital cancer.

The CDR3 here reads CASSQGTGAGANVLTF. The DNA reads as follows: TGCGCCAGCAGCCAGGGGACGGGCGCTGGGGCCAACGTCCTGACTTTC. The sequence is built from TRBV4-3 and TRBJ2-6; the D gene could be either TRBD1 or TRBD2, each agreeing at 5 bases. Sequences LGHNA (CDR1) and YSLEER (CDR2) are obtained from the germline V gene. Trimming removed 3 bases from V and 2 bases from J, leaving 11 bases between the germline ends. From its cysteine to its phenylalanine, the CDR3 spans 16 amino acids. The retained sequence is limited to the CDR3, 48 bases, with the frame set at the first base.